A selection of T cell receptor beta chains follows, all from one sample in a study of shared clonotypes between healthy human individuals. TCRdb keeps only in-frame clones here, not all; method: immunoSEQ multiplex PCR. The sample yields 650,000 to 800,000 clones, about 90% seen once. Specimen: naive CD8+ T cells sorted from blood. Source of these receptors: a man aged 25-45 years in good health. Each CDR3 is given with its conserved first and last residue. D genes are given only for firm matches. The size entry is marked missing in some rows and otherwise reads once, few, many or a size class.

CDR3 DNA | CDR3 protein | clone size | J gene | V gene | D gene
TGTGCCAGCAGTCTTGTAGGGAATGAGCAGTTCTTC | CASSLVGNEQFF | - | TRBJ2-1 | TRBV2 | -
TGCGCCAGCAGCTTGGTGTCTACAGGGATCTACGAGCAGTACTTC | CASSLVSTGIYEQYF | - | TRBJ2-7 | TRBV5-1 | -
TGTGCCAGCAGCTCCGGACAGGTATATGGCTACACCTTC | CASSSGQVYGYTF | - | TRBJ1-2 | TRBV7-9 | TRBD1
TGTGCCAGCAGCCCAAGCGGGAGCGTTATAGATACGCAGTATTTT | CASSPSGSVIDTQYF | - | TRBJ2-3 | TRBV7-2 | TRBD2
TGTGCCTGGAAGACGGGCCGCGAGCAGTACTTC | CAWKTGREQYF | - | TRBJ2-7 | TRBV30 | -
TGTGCCAGCAGCTTAAACCTGGGGACATTCAACACCGGGGAGCTGTTTTTT | CASSLNLGTFNTGELFF | - | TRBJ2-2 | TRBV7-3 | -
TGCGCCAGCAGCTTTCGACAGGGGGCCACAGATACGCAGTATTTT | CASSFRQGATDTQYF | - | TRBJ2-3 | TRBV5-1 | TRBD1
TGCGCCAGCAGCTCTAGCGGGAGCTCCTACGAGCAGTACTTC | CASSSSGSSYEQYF | - | TRBJ2-7 | TRBV4-1 | TRBD2
TGTGCCAGCAGTTATCTAGGGGGTATACAAGAGACCCAGTACTTC | CASSYLGGIQETQYF | - | TRBJ2-5 | TRBV6-6 | -
TGTGCCAGCAGCTCCGAGGGGACCAATGAGCAGTTCTTC | CASSSEGTNEQFF | once | TRBJ2-1 | TRBV7-9 | -
TGTGCCAGCGGCCAGGCGGGGTATGGCTACACCTTC | CASGQAGYGYTF | - | TRBJ1-2 | TRBV6-1 | -
TGTGCCAGCAGCTCCACCACTAGCCTGGGCGCCTACAATGAGCAGTTCTTC | CASSSTTSLGAYNEQFF | - | TRBJ2-1 | TRBV11-3 | -
TGTGCCAGCAGATTCAGGGAACCTGGGGCCAACGTCCTGACTTTC | CASRFREPGANVLTF | - | TRBJ2-6 | TRBV28 | -
TGTGCCAGCAGCGGGAATCCCGGGTGGGATCAGCCCCAGCATTTT | CASSGNPGWDQPQHF | - | TRBJ1-5 | TRBV9 | -
TGTGCCAGCAGCCCCTCCAGGGATCCCGCTAACTATGGCTACACCTTC | CASSPSRDPANYGYTF | few | TRBJ1-2 | TRBV28 | -
TGCGCCAGCAGTCAAGTGGGAAGCTCCTACGAGCAGTACTTC | CASSQVGSSYEQYF | - | TRBJ2-7 | TRBV23-1 | -
TGCGCCAGCAGCCAAGACAACGGCAATCAGCCCCAGCATTTT | CASSQDNGNQPQHF | - | TRBJ1-5 | TRBV4-1 | -
TGCGCCAGCAGCTTGTGGGGCTCCCCCACTGAAGCTTTCTTT | CASSLWGSPTEAFF | once | TRBJ1-1 | TRBV5-1 | -
TGTGCCAGCAGTTTATATCGGTCGCAGGAAGCTTTCTTT | CASSLYRSQEAFF | - | TRBJ1-1 | TRBV6-6 | -
TGTGCCAGCCTAGCCAATGAGCAGTTCTTC | CASLANEQFF | - | TRBJ2-1 | TRBV2 | -
TGTGCCAGCAAACCCGGGGACGGAGGAAACACCATATATTTT | CASKPGDGGNTIYF | - | TRBJ1-3 | TRBV9 | -
TGTGCCAGCAGCTTGGCTGGGGGGTTCGATGAAAAACTGTTTTTT | CASSLAGGFDEKLFF | - | TRBJ1-4 | TRBV5-5 | -
TGTGCCAGCAGTTACGCGGGGCATGGGAATCAGCCCCAGCATTTT | CASSYAGHGNQPQHF | - | TRBJ1-5 | TRBV6-5 | -
TGTGCCAGCACCGAGGGGCGGGTACAGTTCTTC | CASTEGRVQFF | - | TRBJ2-1 | TRBV7-2 | -
TGTGCCAGCAGCTTACGTGGGCGACCAGACTCTGGAAACACCATATATTTT | CASSLRGRPDSGNTIYF | - | TRBJ1-3 | TRBV7-8 | -
TGTGCCAGCAGCCCCCCCGCCGGCACTGAAGCTTTCTTT | CASSPPAGTEAFF | - | TRBJ1-1 | TRBV7-9 | -
TGCGCCAGCAGCCCAACAGGGGATACGCAGTATTTT | CASSPTGDTQYF | - | TRBJ2-3 | TRBV4-1 | -
TGCAGCGTTGAAGATTCGGGCGCCTACGAGCAGTACTTC | CSVEDSGAYEQYF | once | TRBJ2-7 | TRBV29-1 | -
TGTGCCAGCAGCTTGAGGGGGACAGGGGTTGTTGGAAACACCATATATTTT | CASSLRGTGVVGNTIYF | once | TRBJ1-3 | TRBV5-5 | TRBD1
TGTGCCACCAGCAGAGATTGGGGACTAGCGGGAGGTTCCTACAATGAGCAGTTCTTC | CATSRDWGLAGGSYNEQFF | - | TRBJ2-1 | TRBV15 | TRBD2
TGTGCCAGCAGCTTAAAGTCTTTCGATGAGCAGTTCTTC | CASSLKSFDEQFF | once | TRBJ2-1 | TRBV7-3 | -
TGTGCCAGCCTCCCTAGGAGAGGCGAGCAGTACTTC | CASLPRRGEQYF | - | TRBJ2-7 | TRBV2 | -